Reported below is one TCR beta chain. Its antigen is not known. V gave up 0 bases and J gave up 5 bases, with 11 bases separating them. CDR3 length: 14 amino acids. Germline CDR1 reads SGHRS; CDR2 reads YFSETQ. This specimen comes from a study of T cell responses to AZD1222 COVID-19 vaccine. Looking at the study overall: The analysis combined second doses at about 4 or about 12 weeks. Broader study findings: Two AZD1222 doses significantly raised spike-specific TCR breadth and depth over controls. Of spike-specific TCRs, nearly half reportedly target regions left unmutated in variants. White British ancestry dominated among donors, who included more females, and clonal diversity was possibly underestimated.

Sequencing was performed with immunoSEQ multiplex PCR; in TCRdb, only in-frame clones are kept and a portion is missing. The data contain roughly 120,000 clones, approximately 90% of them singletons. The source of this sequence is an adult in good health. V is TRBV5-1 and J is TRBJ1-2; tentatively, D is TRBD1 (5 bases). The starting material was peripheral blood, obtained on day 0 of AZD1222 vaccination. The CDR3 sequence: CASSLDDRLYGYTF. In nucleotides, the CDR3 is TGCGCCAGCAGCTTGGATGACAGACTATATGGCTACACCTTC.